Following are 13 T cell receptor beta chains from one sample sequenced in a study of identical twins. TCRdb recomputed calls from the 5' RACE reads with MiXCR, one row per CDR3 protein. This table holds around 960,000 distinct CDR3 sequences, around an eighth found once. The same data also contributed to another study, on yellow fever vaccine responses in identical twins.

Specimen: PBMCs. The receptor source for this set is a woman aged 18-30 years in good health.

This clonotype was seen only a few times. The chain recombines TRBV20-1 with TRBJ2-5, with 7 bases matching TRBD1. The CDR3 has 12 residues. From germline, CDR1 is DFQATT and CDR2 SNEGSKA (reference sequence). Trimming at V came to 6 bases and at J to 3 bases, leaving 4 bases not matched to a gene. CDR3 sequence: CSAPGTEETQYF. The CDR3 DNA follows: TGCAGTGCGCCCGGGACAGAAGAGACCCAGTACTTC.

This chain connects TRBV12-3 or TRBV12-4 to TRBJ2-6; the match to TRBD1 covers 7 bases. The length of the CDR3 is 15 residues. The V and J ends lost 6 bases and 2 bases, in that order; junction bases with no gene match: 4. In nucleotides, the CDR3 is TGTGCCAGCAGGTCCGGGACAGCTGGGGCCAACGTCCTGACTTTC. Translation gives CASRSGTAGANVLTF.

The chain employs TRBV12-3 or TRBV12-4 and TRBJ1-1; no definite D call. The germline V and J ends were trimmed by 4 bases and 1 base, with 13 bases remaining between them. The CDR3 sequence is 15 residues long. CDR3 sequence: CASSSSGMGNTEAFF. CDR3 DNA: TGTGCCAGCAGTTCCTCGGGGATGGGGAACACTGAAGCTTTCTTT.

This clonotype was seen ten or more times. This chain links TRBV20-1 with TRBJ2-3; D is unresolved. Trimming took 3 bases from V and 2 from J, leaving 15 bases between them. The germline V gene encodes CDR1 DFQATT and CDR2 SNEGSKA (reference sequence). The CDR3 consists of 15 residues. The CDR3 nucleotides read TGCAGTGCTAGTATCGGCGGTTTCGCCACAGATACGCAGTATTTT. Protein product: CSASIGGFATDTQYF.

Here the CDR3 reads CASSSLGITEAFF. Written as DNA, the CDR3 is TGTGCCAGCAGCTCCCTAGGGATTACTGAAGCTTTCTTT. The chain recombines TRBV11-1 with TRBJ1-1; D ambiguous. From germline, CDR1 is SGHAT and CDR2 FQDESV (reference sequence). The CDR3 has 13 amino acids. V shed 4 bases and J shed 5 bases, with 11 bases lying between them.

V gene TRBV12-3 or TRBV12-4 combines with J gene TRBJ2-1; D may be TRBD1 or TRBD2 (5 bases each). The V end lost 5 bases, the J end lost 5 bases, and 16 bases lay between the germline ends. The CDR3 is 15 amino acids. The CDR3 nucleotides are TGTGCCAGCAGTCCCTCAGGGACCCCTCACAATGAGCAGTTCTTC. It encodes CASSPSGTPHNEQFF.

This clonotype was counted a few times. This sequence joins TRBV25-1 and TRBJ1-1, with unresolved D. The CDR3 has 14 amino acids. The V end was cut by 2 bases, the J end by 3 bases, with 10 bases between. Germline V lookup: CDR1 MGHDK, CDR2 SYGVNS. Written as DNA, the CDR3 is TGTGCCAGCAGTGAACTAGAGGGTGACACTGAAGCTTTCTTT. Protein product: CASSELEGDTEAFF.

The rearrangement uses TRBV29-1 and TRBJ1-1; D gene unclear. Germline CDR1 is SQVTM and CDR2 is ANQGSEA. The CDR3 is made up of 10 amino acids. Between the trimmed V and J ends, which lost 6 bases and 7 bases, there was a span of 9 bases. The chain's CDR3 is CSVGEVEAFF. CDR3 bases: TGCAGCGTGGGCGAAGTTGAAGCTTTCTTT.

This sequence joins TRBV5-6 and TRBJ2-4; D unclear. CDR3 length equals 16 residues. Germline V CDR1 and CDR2: SGHDT, YYEEEE. V gave up 1 base and J gave up 1 base, with 12 bases separating them. CDR3 in amino acids: CASSLNDGSAKNIQYF. For the CDR3, the DNA is TGTGCCAGCAGCTTGAACGACGGATCGGCCAAAAACATTCAGTACTTC.

This clonotype was counted at least ten times. The chain uses TRBV20-1 and TRBJ2-3; no clear D. Germline loops: CDR1 DFQATT, CDR2 SNEGSKA (reference sequence). The CDR3 extends over 13 amino acids. V gave up 2 bases and J gave up 0 bases, with 6 bases separating them. The CDR3 bases are TGCAGTGCTAGACTCGGGAGCACAGATACGCAGTATTTT. Translation: CSARLGSTDTQYF.

This clonotype has more than one count but fewer than ten. The chain links TRBV20-1 to TRBJ1-6; maybe TRBD1 (6 bases). The germline CDR1 and CDR2 sequences are DFQATT and SNEGSKA (reference sequence). The V end was cut by 6 bases, the J end by 9 bases, with 15 bases between. The CDR3 length is 13 residues. CDR3 sequence (DNA): TGCAGTGCCGCCGTGACAGGAGGTTCACCCCTCCACTTT. It translates to CSAAVTGGSPLHF.

This clonotype was seen a few times. V is TRBV28 and J is TRBJ2-3; the match to TRBD2 covers 16 bases. CDR1 and CDR2 (germline): MDHEN, SYDVKM. CDR3 length: 17 amino acids. The ends lost 7 bases at V and 9 bases at J; junction bases unmatched: 13. The CDR3 DNA reads as TGTGCCAGCAACCTAATCGGGACTAGCGGGGGGGAGGTGACGCAGTATTTT. It encodes CASNLIGTSGGEVTQYF.

This clonotype was counted between two and nine times. The gene calls are TRBV20-1 and TRBJ1-1; 8 bases agree with TRBD1. Trimming removed 6 bases from V and 2 bases from J; junction bases left unmatched: 8. The germline gives CDR1 DFQATT, CDR2 SNEGSKA (reference sequence). CDR3 length: 14 residues. DNA of the CDR3: TGCAGTGCCCGACAGGGGTGGGTAAACACTGAAGCTTTCTTT. Translation: CSARQGWVNTEAFF.